This T cell receptor (beta chain) was sequenced for a study of control samples from healthy donors and cancer patients. Assay used: immunoSEQ multiplex PCR; TCRdb lists only in-frame clones, some missing. The table shows about 50,000 clones, with 93% occurring only once. This clone showed up just once. Between the trimmed V and J ends, which lost 5 bases and 0 bases, there was a span of 11 bases. This CDR3 is built from 14 residues. Germline V gene sequence: CDR1 DFQATT, CDR2 SNEGSKA (reference sequence). Sample: PBMCs. This clonotype was sampled from a woman in her forties or fifties with head and neck cancer. The chain uses TRBV20-1 and TRBJ2-1; no firm D call. CDR3 amino acids: CSARAWSSYNEQFF. The DNA of the CDR3 is TGCAGTGCTCGTGCTTGGAGCTCCTACAATGAGCAGTTCTTC.